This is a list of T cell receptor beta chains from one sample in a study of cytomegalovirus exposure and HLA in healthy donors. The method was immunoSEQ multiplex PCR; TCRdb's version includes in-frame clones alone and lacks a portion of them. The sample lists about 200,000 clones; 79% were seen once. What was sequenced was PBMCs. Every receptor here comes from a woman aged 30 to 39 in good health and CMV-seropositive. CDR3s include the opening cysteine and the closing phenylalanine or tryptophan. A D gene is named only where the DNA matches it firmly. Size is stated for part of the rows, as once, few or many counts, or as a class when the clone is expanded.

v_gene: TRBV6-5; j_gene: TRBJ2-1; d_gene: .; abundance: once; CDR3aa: CASTPGGNEQFF; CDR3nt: TGTGCCAGCACCCCCGGCGGTAATGAGCAGTTCTTC
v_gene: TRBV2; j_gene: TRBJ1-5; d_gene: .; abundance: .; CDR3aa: CASSESGRGSNQPQHF; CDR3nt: TGTGCCAGCAGTGAGAGCGGGAGAGGTAGCAATCAGCCCCAGCATTTT
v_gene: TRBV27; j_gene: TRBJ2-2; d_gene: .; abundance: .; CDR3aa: CASRVGRGRSGELFF; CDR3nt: TGTGCCAGCCGGGTGGGGAGAGGCCGGAGCGGGGAGCTGTTTTTT
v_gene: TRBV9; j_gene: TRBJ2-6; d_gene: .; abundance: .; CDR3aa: CASSTPQDGANVLTF; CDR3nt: TGTGCCAGCAGCACCCCCCAGGATGGGGCCAACGTCCTGACTTTC
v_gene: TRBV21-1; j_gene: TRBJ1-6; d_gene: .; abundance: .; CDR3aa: CASTQGRRVRYNSPLHF; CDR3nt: TGTGCCAGCACCCAGGGGCGCAGGGTACGCTATAATTCACCCCTCCACTTT
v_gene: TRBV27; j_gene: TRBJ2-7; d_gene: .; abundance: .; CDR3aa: CASSPRGATEQYF; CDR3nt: TGTGCCAGCAGCCCTCGGGGGGCGACCGAGCAGTACTTC
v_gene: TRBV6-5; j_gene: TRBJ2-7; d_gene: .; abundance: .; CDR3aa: CASRSLPGHLYEQYF; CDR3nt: TGTGCCAGCAGGTCCCTCCCGGGACACCTCTACGAGCAGTACTTC
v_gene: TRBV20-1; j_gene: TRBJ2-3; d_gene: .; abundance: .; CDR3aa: CSSRVADTQYF; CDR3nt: TGCAGCTCCAGGGTAGCAGATACGCAGTATTTT
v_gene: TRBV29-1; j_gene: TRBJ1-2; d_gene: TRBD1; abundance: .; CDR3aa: CSVDLEGAEAGYTF; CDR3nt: TGCAGCGTTGATTTGGAGGGGGCGGAGGCTGGCTACACCTTC
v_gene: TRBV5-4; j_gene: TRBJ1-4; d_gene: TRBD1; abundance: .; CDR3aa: CASSLGTGTNEKLFF; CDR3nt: TGTGCCAGCAGCTTGGGGACAGGAACTAATGAAAAACTGTTTTTT
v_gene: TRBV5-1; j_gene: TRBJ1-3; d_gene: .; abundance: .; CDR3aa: CASSSQGPGNTIYF; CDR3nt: TGCGCCAGCAGCTCCCAGGGTCCTGGAAACACCATATATTTT
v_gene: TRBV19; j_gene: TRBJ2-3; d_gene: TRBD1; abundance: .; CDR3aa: CASSYRTGGSADTQYF; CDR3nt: TGTGCCAGTAGTTATCGGACAGGGGGTTCGGCAGATACGCAGTATTTT